The 10 T cell receptor beta chains listed next were all sequenced from one sample in a study of blood T cell repertoires in COVID-19. The protocol was immunoSEQ multiplex PCR, while the TCRdb copy is restricted to in-frame clones and leaves out a portion. This repertoire shows under 200,000 clones, around 84% found once; its top ten account for 7.5% to 8.5%. Specimen: peripheral blood. The receptors here all came from a woman aged 55-69 years with COVID-19, enrolled during active disease.

This chain connects TRBV24-1 to TRBJ2-1; 11 bases are a match to TRBD1. The V segment lost 3 bases and the J segment 7 bases; nucleotides outside the gene matches: 7. The CDR3 is 16 amino acids. Germline V gene sequence: CDR1 KGHDR, CDR2 SFDVKD. The CDR3: CATSDTGTGGRNEQFF. CDR3 in DNA: TGTGCCACCAGTGATACCGGGACAGGGGGGAGGAATGAGCAGTTCTTC.

This clone was observed once. The CDR3, as DNA: TGCGCCAGCAGCTTGGGGTCAATCGCGGGGGGGCGAAATGAGCAGTTCTTC. Its protein product is CASSLGSIAGGRNEQFF. The rearrangement links TRBV5-1 to TRBJ2-1; 9 positions agree with TRBD2. The CDR3 is 17 residues long. The V segment lost 0 bases and the J segment 7 bases; nucleotides outside the gene matches: 11. CDR1 is SGHRS and CDR2 is YFSETQ in the germline V gene.

The chain carries TRBV6-6 and TRBJ1-1; D not certain. This CDR3 has 13 amino acids. CDR1 is MNHNY and CDR2 is SVGAGI in the germline V gene (reference sequence). V gave up 5 bases and J gave up 4 bases, with 11 bases separating them. CDR3 nucleotides: TGTGCCAGCAGTCCACAAGGCGGCACTGAAGCTTTCTTT. Translated, it gives CASSPQGGTEAFF.

The V gene is TRBV29-1, the J gene TRBJ2-1; 7 bases line up with TRBD2. Germline V gene data show CDR1 as SQVTM and CDR2 as ANQGSEA. V shed 5 bases and J 5 bases; nucleotides not matched to a gene: 9. The CDR3 runs to 14 residues. The CDR3 sequence is CSVIRLAVHNEQFF. The CDR3, as DNA: TGCAGCGTTATACGGCTAGCGGTTCACAATGAGCAGTTCTTC.

This chain joins TRBV2 and TRBJ1-6, with D hard to call. The CDR3 spans 13 residues. CDR1 is SNHLY and CDR2 is FYNNEI in the germline V gene. The V end was cut by 8 bases, the J end by 5 bases, with 10 bases between. CDR3 in amino acids: CASWYRDNSPLHF. The CDR3, as DNA: TGTGCCAGCTGGTACCGAGATAATTCACCCCTCCACTTT.

This clone was observed a handful of times. The CDR3 DNA follows: TGCGCCAGCAGCTTGGAACAGAGTGGGACCGGGGAGCTGTTTTTT. It translates to CASSLEQSGTGELFF. V gene TRBV5-1 combines with J gene TRBJ2-2; D call uncertain. Per the germline V gene, CDR1 is SGHRS and CDR2 is YFSETQ. V was trimmed by 0 bases and J by 5 bases, leaving 11 bases between them. There are 15 residues in the CDR3. Full variable domain (missing parts from reference TRBV5-1 and TRBJ2-2): KAGVTQTPRYLIKTRGQQVTLSCSPISGHRSVSWYQQTPGQGLQFLFEYFSETQRNKGNFPGRFSGRQFSNSRSEMNVSTLELGDSALYLCASSLEQSGTGELFFGEGSRLTVL.

The chain links TRBV5-8 to TRBJ1-6, with D perhaps TRBD1 (5 bases). Germline V CDR1 and CDR2: SGHTS, YDEGEE. Trimming pared 1 base from V and 7 bases from J, leaving 9 bases between. The CDR3 sequence is 14 residues long. Written as DNA, the CDR3 is TGTGCCAGCAGCTTGACAGGAGGGAATTCACCCCTCCACTTT. Residues: CASSLTGGNSPLHF.

This clone was seen repeatedly, ten times or more. The V call is TRBV5-1, the J call TRBJ2-4, with TRBD2 matching 14 bases. The CDR3 consists of 16 residues. The germline CDR1 and CDR2 sequences are SGHRS and YFSETQ. Trimming at V came to 3 bases and at J to 8 bases, leaving 7 bases not matched to a gene. CDR3 loop: CASSWGTSGRGDIQYF. The CDR3 DNA is TGCGCCAGCAGCTGGGGGACTAGCGGGAGAGGGGACATTCAGTACTTC.

The chain joins TRBV9 to TRBJ2-1, with 7 bases fitting TRBD2. CDR1 and CDR2 from the germline V gene are SGDLS and YYNGEE. This CDR3 is 14 amino acids long. V dropped 0 bases and J dropped 8; count of bases not matched to a gene: 5. The CDR3 DNA reads as TGTGCCAGCAGCGTAGCGGCAGGGAGGGATGAGCAGTTCTTC. It encodes CASSVAAGRDEQFF.

The V call is TRBV7-3, the J call TRBJ1-2; D unclear. Per the germline V gene, CDR1 is SGHTA and CDR2 is FQGTGA. V was pared by 3 bases and J by 3 bases, with 8 bases between. The CDR3 has 13 residues. CDR3 sequence: CASSFNQYYGYTF. The CDR3 DNA reads as TGTGCCAGCAGCTTCAACCAGTACTATGGCTACACCTTC. Supplemented by reference TRBV7-3 and TRBJ1-2, the full variable domain reads GAGVSQTPSNKVTEKGKYVELRCDPISGHTALYWYRQSLGQGPEFLIYFQGTGAADDSGLPNDRFFAVRPEGSVSTLKIQRTERGDSAVYLCASSFNQYYGYTFGSGTRLTVV.